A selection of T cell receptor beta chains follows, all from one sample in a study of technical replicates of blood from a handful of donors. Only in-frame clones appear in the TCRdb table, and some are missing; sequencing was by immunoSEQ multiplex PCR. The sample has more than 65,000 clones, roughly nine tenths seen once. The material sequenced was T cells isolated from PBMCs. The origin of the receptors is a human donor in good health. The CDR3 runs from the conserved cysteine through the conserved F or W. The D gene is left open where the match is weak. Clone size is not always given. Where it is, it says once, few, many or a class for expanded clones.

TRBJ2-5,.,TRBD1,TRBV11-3,TGTGCCAGCAGCACAGGGGGGTATCAAGAGACCCAGTACTTC,CASSTGGYQETQYF
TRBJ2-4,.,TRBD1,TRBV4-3,TGCGCCAGCAGCCAAGAATACAGGGGGAGTGGCATTCAGTACTTC,CASSQEYRGSGIQYF
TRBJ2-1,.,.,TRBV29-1,TGCAGCGTTGAAGGTAGAGCGCGGTCCTACAATGAGCAGTTCTTC,CSVEGRARSYNEQFF
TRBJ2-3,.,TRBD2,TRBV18,TGTGCCAGCTCACCAGGACTAGCGGGAGATACGCAGTATTTT,CASSPGLAGDTQYF
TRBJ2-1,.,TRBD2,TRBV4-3,TGCGCCAGCAGCCAAGAGTCTAGCGGGGGCATCTCCTACAATGAGCAGTTCTTC,CASSQESSGGISYNEQFF
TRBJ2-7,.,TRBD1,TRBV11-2,TGTGCCAGCAGCGCCAGGGACAGAGCCTACGAGCAGTACTTC,CASSARDRAYEQYF
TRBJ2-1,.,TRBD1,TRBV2,TGTGCCAGCATGGACAGGGGGGGCTCCTACAATGAGCAGTTCTTC,CASMDRGGSYNEQFF
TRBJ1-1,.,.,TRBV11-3,TGTGCCAGCAGCTTAAGCCGCGGGAGTGAAGCTTTCTTT,CASSLSRGSEAFF
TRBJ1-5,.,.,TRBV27,TGTGCCAGCAAAGCAGTGGGGCAAAATCAGCCCCAGCATTTT,CASKAVGQNQPQHF
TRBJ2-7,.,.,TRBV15,TGTGCCACCAGCAGAGATTATGGAGTTACCTCCTACGAGCAGTACTTC,CATSRDYGVTSYEQYF
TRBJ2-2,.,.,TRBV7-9,TGTGCCAGCAGGCCCAGGGGTGCCACCGGGGAGCTGTTTTTT,CASRPRGATGELFF
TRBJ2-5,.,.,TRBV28,TGTGCCAGCACCTTCACGGGGTTGGGGTGGGAGACCCAGTACTTC,CASTFTGLGWETQYF
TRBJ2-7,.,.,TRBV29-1,TGCAGCGTTGAAATCGCGTACGAGCAGTACTTC,CSVEIAYEQYF
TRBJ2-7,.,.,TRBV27,TGTGCCAGCACACGCCGGGACACCTCCTACGAGCAGTACTTC,CASTRRDTSYEQYF
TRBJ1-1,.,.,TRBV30,TGTGCCTGGAACTGGGGCCCGAACACTGAAGCTTTCTTT,CAWNWGPNTEAFF
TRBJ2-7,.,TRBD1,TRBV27,TGTGCCAGCAGCTGGACAGGGGACACCTACGAGCAGTACTTC,CASSWTGDTYEQYF
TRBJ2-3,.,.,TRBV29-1,TGCAGCGTTGGCGGCACCACAGATACGCAGTATTTT,CSVGGTTDTQYF
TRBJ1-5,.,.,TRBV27,TGTGCCAGCAGTTTAAGGGGAAGCAATCAGCCCCAGCATTTT,CASSLRGSNQPQHF
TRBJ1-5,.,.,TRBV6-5,TGTGCCAGCAGGCCAGGCTACGGGGGTGATCAGCCCCAGCATTTT,CASRPGYGGDQPQHF
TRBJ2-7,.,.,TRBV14,TGTGCCAGCAGCCAAGATTTGTCACTCGAGCAGTACTTC,CASSQDLSLEQYF
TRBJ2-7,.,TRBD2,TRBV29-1,TGCAGCGTTGGACTAGCGGGTGGATCCTACGAGCAGTACTTC,CSVGLAGGSYEQYF
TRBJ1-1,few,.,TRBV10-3,TGTGCCATCAGTGATGGGCCCTTTATGAACACTGAAGCTTTCTTT,CAISDGPFMNTEAFF
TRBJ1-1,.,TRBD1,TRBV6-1,TGTGCCAGCAGGGGACAGGGGAAGACTGAAGCTTTCTTT,CASRGQGKTEAFF
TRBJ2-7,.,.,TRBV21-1,TGTGCCAGCAGCATACGGGACAGATACGAGCAGTACTTC,CASSIRDRYEQYF
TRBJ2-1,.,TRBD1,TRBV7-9,TGTGCCAGCAGCCTTAGGGACAGGTTGGGTGACTACAATGAGCAGTTCTTC,CASSLRDRLGDYNEQFF